These T cell receptor beta chains were read from a single sample in a study of OX40 agonist ivuxolimab in advanced cancers. Libraries were prepared by immunoSEQ multiplex PCR; TCRdb keeps only in-frame clonotypes and omits some of them. The sample has tens of thousands of clones, about 85% seen once. Here the sequenced sample was CD4+ or CD8+ T cells sorted from blood, taken in a trial of the OX40 agonist ivuxolimab. These receptors were collected from an adult with an advanced solid tumor such as melanoma, head and neck, liver or kidney cancer. Each CDR3 is given with its conserved first and last residue. The order of the fields is J gene, V gene, CDR3 protein.

j_gene: TRBJ2-7
v_gene: TRBV10-3
CDR3aa: CAISESTTEQYF

j_gene: TRBJ2-7
v_gene: TRBV5-4
CDR3aa: CASSLGSGRASEQYF

j_gene: TRBJ2-2
v_gene: TRBV7-2
CDR3aa: CASSLVTGLTGELFF

j_gene: TRBJ2-2
v_gene: TRBV5-1
CDR3aa: CASSLVGAGELFF

j_gene: TRBJ2-2
v_gene: TRBV28
CDR3aa: CASSLRYRGSTGELFF

j_gene: TRBJ1-3
v_gene: TRBV9
CDR3aa: CASSGKASSGNTIYF

j_gene: TRBJ2-5
v_gene: TRBV20-1
CDR3aa: CSASGGETQYF

j_gene: TRBJ2-2
v_gene: TRBV6-5
CDR3aa: CASSYAGANTGELFF

j_gene: TRBJ2-2
v_gene: TRBV19
CDR3aa: CASSIRGRSNTGELFF

j_gene: TRBJ1-5
v_gene: TRBV28
CDR3aa: CASSLVEQPQHF

j_gene: TRBJ2-2
v_gene: TRBV7-3
CDR3aa: CASSLRGTETNTGELFF

j_gene: TRBJ2-7
v_gene: TRBV7-3
CDR3aa: CASSSGNGAQQYF

j_gene: TRBJ1-5
v_gene: TRBV10-3
CDR3aa: CATGDPISGQPQHF

j_gene: TRBJ1-2
v_gene: TRBV5-1
CDR3aa: CASSLVAGKANGYTF

j_gene: TRBJ1-1
v_gene: TRBV11-2
CDR3aa: CASSFTTGAGTEAFF

j_gene: TRBJ2-4
v_gene: TRBV6-1
CDR3aa: CASGEGDAKNIQYF

j_gene: TRBJ1-3
v_gene: TRBV4-2
CDR3aa: CASSQGTSGNTIYF

j_gene: TRBJ2-7
v_gene: TRBV4-3
CDR3aa: CASTGLAGSGTSYEQYF

j_gene: TRBJ1-1
v_gene: TRBV6-6
CDR3aa: CASSSDPRGTEAFF

j_gene: TRBJ2-2
v_gene: TRBV28
CDR3aa: CASSVHTYTGELFF

j_gene: TRBJ2-7
v_gene: TRBV5-1
CDR3aa: CASSLGETSGRIEQYF

j_gene: TRBJ1-5
v_gene: TRBV28
CDR3aa: CASILGTDFNQPQHF

j_gene: TRBJ1-5
v_gene: TRBV6-6
CDR3aa: CASSGTGDGQPQHF

j_gene: TRBJ2-7
v_gene: TRBV5-1
CDR3aa: CASSTAVGALEQYF

j_gene: TRBJ1-5
v_gene: TRBV2
CDR3aa: CASRIQGAFNQPQHF

j_gene: TRBJ2-7
v_gene: TRBV7-2
CDR3aa: CASSLTGGREQYF

j_gene: TRBJ1-5
v_gene: TRBV18
CDR3aa: CASSPGDLAGQPQHF

j_gene: TRBJ1-2
v_gene: TRBV29-1
CDR3aa: CSVSTGGTGYTF